Shown below are 24 T cell receptor beta chains from a single sample sequenced in a study of T-cell reconstitution after alpha-beta-depleted transplantation in children. The authors prepared the TCRbeta library with unique molecular identifiers. TCRdb itself ran the PCR reads through MiXCR, one entry per CDR3 protein. The table shows about 420,000 distinct CDR3 sequences, with around 15% occurring only once. Sequenced material: PBMCs, mostly from graft donor cells, taken 360 days after TCRalphabeta/CD19-depleted stem cell transplant. The source of these receptors is a boy in the first two years of life who had a stem cell transplant for Wiskott-Aldrich syndrome, so the T cells may come from the graft donor.

This clonotype was seen more than once but under ten times. The V call is TRBV4-3, the J call TRBJ2-1, with TRBD2 as a possible D gene (5 bases). The germline CDR1 and CDR2 sequences are LGHNA and YSLEER. V was pared by 3 bases and J by 0 bases, with 12 bases between. CDR3 length: 16 residues. CDR3 sequence (DNA): TGCGCCAGCAGCCATCACTTAGCGCTCTCCTACAATGAGCAGTTCTTC. Translated: CASSHHLALSYNEQFF.

This clonotype was observed a few times. The chain joins TRBV29-1 to TRBJ1-2, with 11 bases lining up with TRBD1. Per germline, CDR1 SQVTM and CDR2 ANQGSEA. The junction had 8 bases not matched to a gene; V was cut back by 6 bases and J by 2 bases. This CDR3 spans 15 amino acids. The CDR3: CSVGQGADGNYGYTF. CDR3 sequence (DNA): TGCAGCGTCGGACAGGGGGCGGACGGGAACTATGGCTACACCTTC.

The chain joins TRBV28 to TRBJ2-7, with 8 bases that match TRBD2. Germline-derived CDR1 and CDR2 are MDHEN and SYDVKM. The V gene end was trimmed by 8 bases and the J gene end by 2 bases; junction bases not matched to a gene: 8. The CDR3 consists of 14 residues. The CDR3 loop reads CASAGRVIPYEQYF. CDR3 coding DNA: TGTGCCAGCGCCGGGAGGGTGATTCCCTACGAGCAGTACTTC.

This clonotype was detected only a few times. V usage is TRBV15 and J usage is TRBJ2-5; no clear D gene. Per the germline V gene, CDR1 is LNHNV and CDR2 is YYDKDF (reference sequence). The CDR3 is made up of 12 amino acids. V lost 1 base and J 4 bases, leaving 4 bases between the germline ends. CDR3 coding DNA: TGTGCCACCAGCAGAGGCGGAGAGACCCAGTACTTC. It encodes CATSRGGETQYF.

CDR3 bases: TGTGCCAGCAGCCAAGAGTATGGAGGCTACACCTTC. This codes for CASSQEYGGYTF. The chain employs TRBV3-1 and TRBJ1-2; no clear D. CDR1 LGHDT and CDR2 YNNKEL come from the germline V gene (reference sequence). V was trimmed by 0 bases and J by 8 bases, leaving 7 bases between them. The CDR3 loop spans 12 amino acids.

The gene calls are TRBV5-6 and TRBJ2-1; TRBD1 might be the D (6 bases). CDR3 length: 17 amino acids. V was clipped by 7 bases and J by 5 bases, with 25 bases between them. Looked up from germline, CDR1 is SGHDT and CDR2 is YYEEEE. The CDR3 reads CASGPGLVGQFNNEQFF. The CDR3 bases are TGTGCCAGCGGCCCGGGGCTCGTCGGACAGTTCAACAATGAGCAGTTCTTC.

This chain uses TRBV20-1 with TRBJ2-4; 7 bases match TRBD2. Germline CDR1 reads DFQATT; CDR2 reads SNEGSKA (reference sequence). This CDR3 contains 15 residues. Trimming at V came to 0 bases and at J to 7 bases, leaving 9 bases not matched to a gene. The CDR3 here is CSARDRGGGMNIQYF. The CDR3 region has the DNA TGCAGTGCTAGAGATCGCGGGGGAGGGATGAACATTCAGTACTTC.

This clonotype has just a few counts. The chain carries TRBV5-6 and TRBJ2-5; 7 bases are a match to TRBD2. The length of the CDR3 is 16 residues. Germline CDR1 reads SGHDT; CDR2 reads YYEEEE. Trimming took 1 base from V and 2 from J; bases not matched to a gene: 8. The DNA for the CDR3 is TGTGCCAGCAGCTTGTTGGGGAGGGGCAGGCAAGAGACCCAGTACTTC. Its protein product is CASSLLGRGRQETQYF.

This chain links TRBV12-3 or TRBV12-4 with TRBJ1-5, with D maybe TRBD1 (5 bases). The CDR3 is made up of 14 amino acids. V gave up 3 bases and J gave up 5 bases, with 11 bases separating them. The DNA for the CDR3 is TGTGCCAGCAGTTTTATGGGAGGGGATCAGCCCCAGCATTTT. This sequence encodes CASSFMGGDQPQHF.

This clonotype was observed a few times. V gene TRBV9 combines with J gene TRBJ1-2; D not resolved. V lost 0 bases, J lost 8 bases, and 14 bases lay in between. Germline V gene sequence: CDR1 SGDLS, CDR2 YYNGEE. The CDR3 runs to 14 residues. This CDR3 reads CASSVVEWTSGYTF. CDR3 sequence (DNA): TGTGCCAGCAGCGTAGTTGAGTGGACCTCCGGCTACACCTTC.

This clonotype was recorded only once. The V and J genes are TRBV28 and TRBJ2-4; D remains ambiguous. The CDR3 has 14 residues. V gave up 6 bases and J gave up 7 bases, with 16 bases separating them. Germline V lookup: CDR1 MDHEN, CDR2 SYDVKM. The CDR3 region has the DNA TGTGCCAGCAGAACCCCTGATAGGGTGAACATTCAGTACTTC. Translating gives CASRTPDRVNIQYF.

In its sample, this clonotype was seen a few times. The rearrangement joins TRBV18 to TRBJ2-7; TRBD2 matches 8 bases. Trimming at V came to 3 bases and at J to 5 bases, leaving 9 bases not matched to a gene. The CDR3 runs 15 residues. Per germline, CDR1 KGHSH and CDR2 LQKENI. The CDR3, as DNA: TGTGCCAGCTCACCGAGGCGGGGGGTTGTCGACGAGCAGTACTTC. This encodes CASSPRRGVVDEQYF.

This clonotype was observed many times. The chain links TRBV7-2 to TRBJ1-3; no clear D. Trimming removed 5 bases at V and 0 bases at J, with 11 bases between. Germline CDR1 is SGHTA and CDR2 is FQGNSA. This CDR3 region has 15 residues. The CDR3 nucleotides read TGTGCCAGCAGCCCGGGCCTTCGCTCTGGAAACACCATATATTTT. Protein: CASSPGLRSGNTIYF.

The table lists this clonotype with many counts. V is TRBV10-3 and J is TRBJ2-1; 9 bases are a match to TRBD2. Unmatched junction bases numbered 4, after V lost 6 bases and J lost 4 bases. The V gene's germline CDR1 is ENHRY and CDR2 SYGVKD. This CDR3 is built from 14 residues. CDR3 nucleotide sequence: TGTGCCATCAGCACTAGCGGGCTTTACAATGAGCAGTTCTTC. Translating gives CAISTSGLYNEQFF.

This clonotype was detected a few times. The gene calls are TRBV20-1 and TRBJ1-6; TRBD1 matches 7 bases. CDR1 DFQATT and CDR2 SNEGSKA come from the germline V gene (reference sequence). V trimming: 4 bases; J trimming: 8 bases; junction bases outside the gene matches: 17. The CDR3 covers 17 residues. The CDR3 DNA sequence: TGCAGTGCTAATGGTGGGGGCTACAGGGGTCCGGATTCACCCCTCCACTTT. Translation: CSANGGGYRGPDSPLHF.

This clonotype was picked up a small number of times. Here the CDR3 DNA reads TGTGCCAGCAGCTTGGCTTCGGGACAGGGGGGAGAGACCCAGTACTTC. This translates into CASSLASGQGGETQYF. The chain recombines TRBV5-6 with TRBJ2-5; 11 bases fit TRBD1. V lost 0 bases, J lost 4 bases, and 5 bases stayed unmatched. The length of the CDR3 is 16 residues. Germline V gene sequence: CDR1 SGHDT, CDR2 YYEEEE.

The V call is TRBV2, the J call TRBJ2-1; 10 bases agree with TRBD2. The CDR3 contains 14 residues. Germline V gives CDR1 SNHLY, CDR2 FYNNEI. Germline trimming cut 3 bases from V and 12 bases from J; bases unmatched to any gene: 8. The CDR3 nucleotides read TGTGCCAGCAGTGATTTTACTAGCGGGATACCGCAGTTCTTC. Protein product: CASSDFTSGIPQFF.

A few counts support this clonotype. The chain carries TRBV7-6 and TRBJ2-5, with TRBD1 identical over 9 bases. J lost 4 bases, V lost 4 bases, and 4 bases had no gene match. The CDR3 spans 14 residues. Germline CDR1 is SGHVS and CDR2 is FNYEAQ. The CDR3 sequence: CASSSATGGETQYF. CDR3 sequence (DNA): TGTGCCAGCAGCTCAGCGACAGGGGGAGAGACCCAGTACTTC.

There are a few counts of this clonotype. The J gene is TRBJ2-1, the V gene TRBV2; TRBD2 matches 16 bases. The germline gives CDR1 SNHLY, CDR2 FYNNEI. The CDR3 sequence is 17 residues long. The V segment lost 9 bases and the J segment 1 base; nucleotides outside the gene matches: 6. Written as DNA, the CDR3 is TGTGCCAGTCCTCCGGGACTAGCGGGAGGGTCCTACAATGAGCAGTTCTTC. Translated: CASPPGLAGGSYNEQFF.

This clonotype was seen a few times. The J gene is TRBJ1-6, the V gene TRBV10-3, with TRBD1 identical over 10 bases. J was trimmed by 9 bases and V by 8 bases; bases with no gene match: 4. The length of the CDR3 is 13 residues. The germline V gene encodes CDR1 ENHRY and CDR2 SYGVKD. This CDR3 is CAIGWTGGSPLHF. The CDR3 DNA reads as TGTGCCATCGGTTGGACAGGGGGTTCACCCCTCCACTTT.

This chain joins TRBV21-1 and TRBJ2-7. TRBV21-1 is a recognized pseudogene. The CDR3 sequence is 10 residues long. The CDR3 nucleotides read TGTGCCAGCGGCGCTTACGAGCAGTACTTC. Protein: CASGAYEQYF.

A few counts support this clonotype. This sequence joins TRBV12-3 or TRBV12-4 and TRBJ2-4, with 7 positions matching TRBD1. The length of the CDR3 is 16 residues. Trimming removed 5 bases from V and 4 bases from J; junction bases left unmatched: 11. The CDR3 sequence is CASSPGTGTEKNIQYF. Written as DNA, the CDR3 is TGTGCCAGCAGTCCCGGAACCGGGACAGAGAAAAACATTCAGTACTTC.

This clonotype showed up many times. The chain recombines TRBV12-3 or TRBV12-4 with TRBJ1-2, with unresolved D. The CDR3 contains 12 residues. V shed 7 bases and J shed 5 bases, with 11 bases lying between them. DNA for the CDR3: TGTGCCAGCACCCGACCAGGATATGGCTACACCTTC. Residues: CASTRPGYGYTF.

Only a few counts were recorded for this clonotype. This chain links TRBV30 with TRBJ1-1; D uncertain. Germline V lookup: CDR1 GTSNPN, CDR2 SVGIG (reference sequence). CDR3 length equals 13 residues. V was trimmed by 0 bases and J by 7 bases, leaving 12 bases between them. CDR3 protein: CAWSVARTREAFF. CDR3 nucleotides: TGTGCCTGGAGTGTAGCCAGGACTCGTGAAGCTTTCTTT.